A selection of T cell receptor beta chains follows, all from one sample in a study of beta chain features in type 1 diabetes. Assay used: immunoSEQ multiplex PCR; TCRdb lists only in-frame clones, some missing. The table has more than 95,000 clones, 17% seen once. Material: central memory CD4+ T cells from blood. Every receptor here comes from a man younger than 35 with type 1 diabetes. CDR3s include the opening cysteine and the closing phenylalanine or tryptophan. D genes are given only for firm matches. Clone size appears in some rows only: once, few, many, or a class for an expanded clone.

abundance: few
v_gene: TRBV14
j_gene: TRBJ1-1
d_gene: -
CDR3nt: TGTGCCAGCAGCCAAGCGTGGCGTGTGGACACTGAAGCTTTCTTT
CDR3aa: CASSQAWRVDTEAFF

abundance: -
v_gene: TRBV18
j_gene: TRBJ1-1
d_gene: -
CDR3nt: TGTGCCAGCTCACCACCAAATGGGGGGAACACTGAAGCTTTCTTT
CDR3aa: CASSPPNGGNTEAFF

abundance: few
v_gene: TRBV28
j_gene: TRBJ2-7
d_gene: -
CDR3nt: TGTGCCAGCACCTCACCTCTAGGAGAGCAGTACTTC
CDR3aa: CASTSPLGEQYF

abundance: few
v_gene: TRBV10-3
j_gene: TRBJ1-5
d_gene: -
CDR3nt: TGTGCCATCAGAACAGGGAATCAGCCCCAGCATTTT
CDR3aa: CAIRTGNQPQHF

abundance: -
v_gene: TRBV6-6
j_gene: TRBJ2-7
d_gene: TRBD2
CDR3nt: TGTGCCAGCAGTTACGAACTAGCGGGACGTGAGCAGTACTTC
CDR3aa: CASSYELAGREQYF

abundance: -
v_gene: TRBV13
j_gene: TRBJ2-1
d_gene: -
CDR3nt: TGTGCCAGCAGCTTGGCTGGGGACAGTAAATTCCGGGAGGAGCAGTTCTTC
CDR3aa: CASSLAGDSKFREEQFF

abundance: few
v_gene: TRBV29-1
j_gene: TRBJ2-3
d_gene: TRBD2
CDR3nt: TGCAGCGTTGTCTCTGGGGGGGGCACAGATACGCAGTATTTT
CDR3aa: CSVVSGGGTDTQYF

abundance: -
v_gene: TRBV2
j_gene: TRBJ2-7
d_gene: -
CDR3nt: TGTGCCAGGAGTCGGGGCGTCACCTACGAGCAGTACTTC
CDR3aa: CARSRGVTYEQYF

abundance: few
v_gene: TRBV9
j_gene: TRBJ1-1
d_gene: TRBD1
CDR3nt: TGTGCCAGCAGCGTAGCCCCAGGGGGCACTGAAGCTTTCTTT
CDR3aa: CASSVAPGGTEAFF

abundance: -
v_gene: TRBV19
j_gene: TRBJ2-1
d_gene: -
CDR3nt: TGTGCCAGTAGTATATGGGATGAGCAGTTCTTC
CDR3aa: CASSIWDEQFF